Shown below are 14 T cell receptor beta chains from a single sample sequenced in a study of OX40 agonist ivuxolimab in advanced cancers. This table comes from immunoSEQ multiplex PCR, and its TCRdb copy is limited to in-frame clones, with some not included. Here the sample spans 73,000 or so clones, 80% to 95% being singletons. The sequences come from CD4+ or CD8+ T cells sorted from blood, collected in a trial of the OX40 agonist ivuxolimab. The source is an adult with an advanced solid tumor such as melanoma, head and neck, liver or kidney cancer.

The rearrangement links TRBV6-1 to TRBJ2-2; tentative D call: TRBD1 (6 bases). Germline CDR1 and CDR2: MNHNS and SASEGT. This CDR3 has 15 amino acids. Trimming cost V 6 bases and J 3 bases, with 14 bases left between them. CDR3 nucleotides: TGTGCCAGCAGGAAAACACAGGGTTACACCGGGGAGCTGTTTTTT. Amino acid sequence: CASRKTQGYTGELFF.

The chain employs TRBV5-6 and TRBJ1-2, with 9 bases that match TRBD1. CDR1 and CDR2 (germline): SGHDT, YYEEEE. The CDR3 runs 14 residues. The ends lost 3 bases at V and 4 bases at J; junction bases unmatched: 4. The CDR3, as DNA: TGTGCCAGCAGCTCACAGGGGGCGACCTATGGCTACACCTTC. Translated, it gives CASSSQGATYGYTF.

V usage is TRBV10-3 and J usage is TRBJ2-3; 7 bases map to TRBD2. The J segment lost 7 bases and the V segment lost 6 bases, leaving 13 bases of the junction unmatched. Germline lookup yields CDR1 ENHRY and CDR2 SYGVKD. This CDR3 spans 15 amino acids. CDR3 residues: CAISDSSGSPNTQYF. CDR3 bases: TGTGCCATCAGCGATTCTAGCGGTTCCCCGAATACGCAGTATTTT.

This clone was recorded once. The rearrangement joins TRBV9 to TRBJ2-2; D is undetermined. CDR3 length: 15 amino acids. The ends were cut back, 0 bases at V and 3 bases at J, with 9 bases in the middle. CDR1 SGDLS and CDR2 YYNGEE come from the germline V gene. The CDR3 loop is CASSVEFLDTGELFF. The CDR3 coding sequence is TGTGCCAGCAGCGTAGAATTCCTGGACACCGGGGAGCTGTTTTTT.

As concerns this clone: Its ends do not fully match the called genes, so a read error is possible. This chain joins TRBV29-1 and TRBJ2-5, with D perhaps TRBD2 (5 bases). The CDR3 is made up of 11 amino acids. In germline, CDR1 is SQVTM, CDR2 ANQGSEA. The CDR3 sequence: CSGWAGETQHF. The CDR3 DNA follows: TGCAGTGGGTGGGCCGGGGAGACCCAGCACTTC.

The rearrangement joins TRBV6-1 to TRBJ2-7, with D possibly being TRBD1 (5 bases). The CDR3 contains 13 residues. CDR1 is MNHNS, CDR2 SASEGT, per germline. Trimming stripped 8 bases from V and 0 bases from J, with 11 bases between. Here the CDR3 DNA reads TGTGCCAGCGAACACAGGCCCTCCTACGAGCAGTACTTC. Translating it yields CASEHRPSYEQYF.

The chain has TRBV5-1 and TRBJ2-5; no firm D call. CDR3 length: 14 amino acids. V dropped 0 bases and J dropped 5 bases, with 11 bases sitting between them. Per germline, CDR1 SGHRS and CDR2 YFSETQ. CDR3 protein: CASSLAFGQETQYF. The CDR3 DNA reads TGCGCCAGCAGCTTGGCATTCGGGCAGGAGACCCAGTACTTC. The variable domain in full, with the rest retrieved from reference TRBV5-1 and TRBJ2-5, is KAGVTQTPRYLIKTRGQQVTLSCSPISGHRSVSWYQQTPGQGLQFLFEYFSETQRNKGNFPGRFSGRQFSNSRSEMNVSTLELGDSALYLCASSLAFGQETQYFGPGTRLLVL.

V is TRBV6-6 and J is TRBJ1-5, with a weak D call TRBD1 (6 bases). Trimming pared 2 bases from V and 2 bases from J, leaving 13 bases between. Germline lookup yields CDR1 MNHNY and CDR2 SVGAGI (reference sequence). The CDR3 spans 16 residues. This CDR3 is CASSYDGQSGNQPQHF. CDR3 in DNA: TGTGCCAGCAGTTACGATGGACAGTCGGGCAATCAGCCCCAGCATTTT.

The chain carries TRBV6-5 and TRBJ2-7, with D uncertain. The CDR3 has 14 residues. Germline-derived CDR1 and CDR2 are MNHEY and SVGAGI. With 6 bases removed from V and 3 bases from J, the gap between germline ends came to 15 bases. The CDR3 loop reads CASSRSSVYYEQYF. Written as DNA, the CDR3 is TGTGCCAGCAGCAGGAGCAGCGTTTACTACGAGCAGTACTTC.

J is TRBJ2-3 and V is TRBV11-2; 9 bases match TRBD1. Germline CDR1 reads SGHAT; CDR2 reads FQNNGV. Trimming cost V 1 base and J 1 base; bases outside gene matches: 9. CDR3 size: 18 residues. CDR3 region: CASSLAGTGSWGTDTQYF. The DNA of the CDR3 is TGTGCCAGCAGCTTAGCCGGGACAGGGTCTTGGGGCACAGATACGCAGTATTTT.

The genes are TRBV30 and TRBJ1-4; D might be TRBD1 (5 bases). Trimming pared 0 bases from V and 7 bases from J, leaving 15 bases between. The germline gives CDR1 GTSNPN, CDR2 SVGIG (reference sequence). This CDR3 spans 15 amino acids. The DNA of the CDR3 is TGTGCCTGGAGTGTGGTCGGCAGGGCTAGTGAAAAACTGTTTTTT. It yields the protein CAWSVVGRASEKLFF.

The chain recombines TRBV6-6 with TRBJ2-2, with a tentative D call TRBD2 (5 bases). Trimming cost V 6 bases and J 3 bases, with 17 bases left between them. CDR1 and CDR2 (germline): MNHNY, SVGAGI (reference sequence). The CDR3 runs to 16 residues. The CDR3 DNA is TGTGCCAGCAGCCGAGGGTGGCTCGCGGACACCGGGGAGCTGTTTTTT. Its protein is CASSRGWLADTGELFF.

The genes are TRBV7-8 and TRBJ2-1; 10 nucleotides agree with TRBD2. Germline V gene sequence: CDR1 SGHVS, CDR2 FQNEAQ. The CDR3 has 18 residues. Unmatched junction bases numbered 18, after V lost 7 bases and J lost 6 bases. CDR3 nucleotides: TGTGCCAGCACCCTGAACAGTTGGGGACTAGCGAGTTCCAATGAGCAGTTCTTC. Amino acids: CASTLNSWGLASSNEQFF.

The chain joins TRBV5-1 to TRBJ2-1, with TRBD1 identical over 11 bases. Germline values: CDR1 SGHRS, CDR2 YFSETQ. This CDR3 region has 15 residues. J gave up 9 bases and V 4 bases, and 9 bases lay outside the gene matches. CDR3 sequence (DNA): TGCGCCAGCAGCGGAGCGGGACAGGGGGTCAGTGAGCAGTTCTTC. It translates to CASSGAGQGVSEQFF.